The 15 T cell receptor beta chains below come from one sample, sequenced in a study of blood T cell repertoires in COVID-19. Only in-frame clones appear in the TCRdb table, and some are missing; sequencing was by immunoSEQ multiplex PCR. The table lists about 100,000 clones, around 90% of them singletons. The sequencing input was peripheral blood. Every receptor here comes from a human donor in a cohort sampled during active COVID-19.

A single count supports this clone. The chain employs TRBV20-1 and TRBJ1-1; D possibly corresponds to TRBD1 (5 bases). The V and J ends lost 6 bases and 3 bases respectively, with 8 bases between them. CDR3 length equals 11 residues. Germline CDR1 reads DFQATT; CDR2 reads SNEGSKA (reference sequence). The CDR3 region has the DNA TGCAGTGCCGGGGACTACACTGAAGCTTTCTTT. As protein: CSAGDYTEAFF.

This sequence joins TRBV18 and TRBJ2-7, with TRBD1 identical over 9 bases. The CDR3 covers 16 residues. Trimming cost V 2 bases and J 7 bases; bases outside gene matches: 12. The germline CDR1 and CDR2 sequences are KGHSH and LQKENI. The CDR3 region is CASSPLTGQGSGEQYF. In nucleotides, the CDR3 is TGTGCCAGCTCACCATTAACGGGACAGGGCTCGGGGGAGCAGTACTTC.

CDR3 amino acids: CASSLSGSENEQFF. The CDR3, as DNA: TGTGCCAGCAGTCTTAGCGGGAGTGAGAATGAGCAGTTCTTC. The chain joins TRBV6-5 to TRBJ2-1, with 9 bases lining up with TRBD2. The junction had 6 bases not matched to a gene; V was cut back by 5 bases and J by 7 bases. This CDR3 region has 14 residues. Germline CDR1 is MNHEY and CDR2 is SVGAGI.

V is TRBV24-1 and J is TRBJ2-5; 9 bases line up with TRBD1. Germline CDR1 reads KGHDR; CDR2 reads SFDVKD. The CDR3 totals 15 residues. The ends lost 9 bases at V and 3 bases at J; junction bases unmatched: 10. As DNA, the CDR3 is TGTGCCACCCGAGGACAGGGGATCGGAGAAGAGACCCAGTACTTC. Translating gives CATRGQGIGEETQYF.

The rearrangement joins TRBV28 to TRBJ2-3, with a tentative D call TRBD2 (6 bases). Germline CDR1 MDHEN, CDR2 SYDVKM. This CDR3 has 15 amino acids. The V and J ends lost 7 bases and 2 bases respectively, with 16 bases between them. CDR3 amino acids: CASKNSGGTTDTQYF. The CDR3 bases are TGTGCCAGCAAAAACTCCGGGGGAACCACAGATACGCAGTATTTT.

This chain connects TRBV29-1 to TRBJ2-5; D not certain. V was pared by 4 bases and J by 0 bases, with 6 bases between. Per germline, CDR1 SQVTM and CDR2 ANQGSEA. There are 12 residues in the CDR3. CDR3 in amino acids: CSVVENQETQYF. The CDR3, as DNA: TGCAGCGTTGTCGAGAACCAAGAGACCCAGTACTTC.

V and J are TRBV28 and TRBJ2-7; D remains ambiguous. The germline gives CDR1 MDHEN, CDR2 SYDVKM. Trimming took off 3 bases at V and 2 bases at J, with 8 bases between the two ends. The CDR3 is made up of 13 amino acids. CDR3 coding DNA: TGTGCCAGCAGTTTCCCAGGTACCTACGAGCAGTACTTC. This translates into CASSFPGTYEQYF.

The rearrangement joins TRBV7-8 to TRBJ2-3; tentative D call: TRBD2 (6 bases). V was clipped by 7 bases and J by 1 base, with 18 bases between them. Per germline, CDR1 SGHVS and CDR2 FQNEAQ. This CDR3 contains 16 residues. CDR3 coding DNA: TGTGCCAGCACCCCTAACCCGGCTAGCGGCACAGATACGCAGTATTTT. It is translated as CASTPNPASGTDTQYF.

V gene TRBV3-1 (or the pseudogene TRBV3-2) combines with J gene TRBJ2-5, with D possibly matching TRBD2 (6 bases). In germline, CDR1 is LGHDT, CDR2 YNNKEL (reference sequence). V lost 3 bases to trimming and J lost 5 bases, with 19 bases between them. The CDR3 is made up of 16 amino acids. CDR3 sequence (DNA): TGTGCCAGCAGCCACTGGCGGGACTGGACCGTGGAGACCCAGTACTTC. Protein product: CASSHWRDWTVETQYF.

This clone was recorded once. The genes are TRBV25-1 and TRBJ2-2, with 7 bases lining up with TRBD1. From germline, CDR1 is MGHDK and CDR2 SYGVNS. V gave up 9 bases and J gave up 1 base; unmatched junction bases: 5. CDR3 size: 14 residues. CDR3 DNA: TGTGCCAGTAAAAGACAGGGGAACACCGGGGAGCTGTTTTTT. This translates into CASKRQGNTGELFF.

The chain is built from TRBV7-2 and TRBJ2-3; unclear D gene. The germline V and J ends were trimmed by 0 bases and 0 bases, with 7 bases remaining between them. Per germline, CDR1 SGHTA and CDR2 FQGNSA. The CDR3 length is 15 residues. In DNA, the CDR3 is TGTGCCAGCAGCTTAGCGGCTGTTAGCACAGATACGCAGTATTTT. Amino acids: CASSLAAVSTDTQYF. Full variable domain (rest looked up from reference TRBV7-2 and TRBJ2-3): GAGVSQSPSNKVTEKGKDVELRCDPISGHTALYWYRQSLGQGLEFLIYFQGNSAPDKSGLPSDRFSAERTGGSVSTLTIQRTQQEDSAVYLCASSLAAVSTDTQYFGPGTRLTVL.

CDR3 residues: CASSQTGTGRNEQFF. Written as DNA, the CDR3 is TGCGCCAGCAGCCAAACCGGGACAGGGCGTAATGAGCAGTTCTTC. The J gene is TRBJ2-1, the V gene TRBV4-1; 9 bases agree with TRBD1. The CDR3 contains 15 residues. V trimming: 2 bases; J trimming: 7 bases; junction bases outside the gene matches: 6. Looked up from germline, CDR1 is MGHRA and CDR2 is YSYEKL.

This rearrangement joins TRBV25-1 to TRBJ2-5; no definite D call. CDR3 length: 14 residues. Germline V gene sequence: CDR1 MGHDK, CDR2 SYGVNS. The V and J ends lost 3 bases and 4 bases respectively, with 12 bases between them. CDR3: CASSEAGWPETQYF. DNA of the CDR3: TGTGCCAGCAGTGAGGCTGGTTGGCCAGAGACCCAGTACTTC.

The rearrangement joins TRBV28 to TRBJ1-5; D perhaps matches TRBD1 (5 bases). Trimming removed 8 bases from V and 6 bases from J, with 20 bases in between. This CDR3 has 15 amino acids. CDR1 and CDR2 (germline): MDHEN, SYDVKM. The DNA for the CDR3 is TGTGCCAGCGATTCTTTTGGACAACCTGGTCAGCCCCAGCATTTT. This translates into CASDSFGQPGQPQHF.

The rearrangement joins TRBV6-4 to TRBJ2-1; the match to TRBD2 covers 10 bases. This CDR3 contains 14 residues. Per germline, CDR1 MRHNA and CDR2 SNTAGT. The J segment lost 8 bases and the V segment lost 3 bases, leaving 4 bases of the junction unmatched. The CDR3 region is CASSEAGGLDEQFF. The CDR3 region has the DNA TGTGCCAGCAGTGAAGCGGGAGGGCTAGATGAGCAGTTCTTC.